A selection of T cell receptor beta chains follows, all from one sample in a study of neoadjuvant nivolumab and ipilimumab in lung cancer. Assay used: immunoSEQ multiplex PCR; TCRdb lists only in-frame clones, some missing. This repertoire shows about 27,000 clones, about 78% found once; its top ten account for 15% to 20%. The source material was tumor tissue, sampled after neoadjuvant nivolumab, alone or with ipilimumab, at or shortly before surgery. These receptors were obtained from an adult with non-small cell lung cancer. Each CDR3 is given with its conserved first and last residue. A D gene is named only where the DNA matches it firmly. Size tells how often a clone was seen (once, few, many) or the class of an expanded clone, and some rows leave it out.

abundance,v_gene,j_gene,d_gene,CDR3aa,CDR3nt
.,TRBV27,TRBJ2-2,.,CASSPRVDTGELFF,TGTGCCAGCAGCCCGCGGGTGGACACCGGGGAGCTGTTTTTT
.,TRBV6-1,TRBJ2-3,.,CASSAGGLLRGTQYF,TGTGCCAGCAGTGCTGGGGGCCTTCTAAGGGGTACGCAGTATTTT
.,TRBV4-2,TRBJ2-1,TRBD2,CASSVGTSSYNEQFF,TGTGCCAGCAGCGTCGGGACTAGCTCCTACAATGAGCAGTTCTTC
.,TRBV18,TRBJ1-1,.,CASSPRASITEAFF,TGTGCCAGCTCACCGAGGGCATCGATCACTGAAGCTTTCTTT
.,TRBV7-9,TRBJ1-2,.,CASSFPLSGYTF,TGTGCCAGCAGCTTCCCATTATCCGGCTACACCTTC
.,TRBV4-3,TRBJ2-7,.,CASSQHLLGTQFGLYF,TGCGCCAGCAGCCAGCACTTGTTAGGGACTCAGTTTGGGTTGTACTTC
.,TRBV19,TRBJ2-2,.,CASSPTANTGELFF,TGTGCCAGTAGTCCGACAGCGAACACCGGGGAGCTGTTTTTT
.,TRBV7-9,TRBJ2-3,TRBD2,CASSLEGGTSGVRTDTQYF,TGTGCCAGCAGCTTAGAGGGGGGGACTAGCGGGGTCCGCACAGATACGCAGTATTTT
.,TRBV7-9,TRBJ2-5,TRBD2,CASFPSGRGSETQYF,TGTGCCAGCTTCCCCTCCGGGCGGGGGTCAGAGACCCAGTACTTC
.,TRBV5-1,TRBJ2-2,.,CASSSREYGELFF,TGCGCCAGCAGCTCCCGGGAGTACGGGGAGCTGTTTTTT
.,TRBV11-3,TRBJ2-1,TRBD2,CASSLDSGGVNEQFF,TGTGCCAGCAGCTTGGACAGCGGGGGAGTCAATGAGCAGTTCTTC
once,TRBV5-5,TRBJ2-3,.,CASSLLGGTDTQYF,TGTGCCAGCAGCTTGTTGGGCGGGACAGATACGCAGTATTTT
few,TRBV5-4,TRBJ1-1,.,CASSRIGGTYTEAFF,TGTGCCAGCAGCCGGATTGGGGGGACTTACACTGAAGCTTTCTTT
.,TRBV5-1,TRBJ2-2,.,CASSQGTTGELFF,TGCGCCAGCAGTCAGGGGACCACCGGGGAGCTGTTTTTT
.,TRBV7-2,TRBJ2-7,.,CASSSPMAYEQYF,TGTGCCAGCAGCTCCCCGATGGCCTACGAGCAGTACTTC
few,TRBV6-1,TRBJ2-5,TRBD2,CASSELGRLGGETQYF,TGTGCCAGCAGTGAGCTCGGACGTCTGGGGGGGGAGACCCAGTACTTC
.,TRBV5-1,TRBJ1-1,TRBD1,CASSLGQGWEAFF,TGCGCCAGCAGCTTGGGACAGGGATGGGAAGCTTTCTTT
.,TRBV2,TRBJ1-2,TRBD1,CASSPRTGRMIYGYTF,TGTGCCAGCAGCCCAAGGACAGGGAGGATGATCTATGGCTACACCTTC
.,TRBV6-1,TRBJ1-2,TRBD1,CASSETRTGSYGYTF,TGTGCCAGCAGTGAAACCAGGACAGGTAGCTATGGCTACACCTTC
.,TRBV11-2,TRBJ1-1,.,CASSLERGTEAFF,TGTGCCAGCAGCTTAGAGAGAGGGACAGAAGCTTTCTTT
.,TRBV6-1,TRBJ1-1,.,CASSATTGPRNTEAFF,TGTGCCAGCAGTGCCACCACAGGACCCCGGAACACTGAAGCTTTCTTT
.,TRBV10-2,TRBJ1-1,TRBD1,CASSEQGGTEAFF,TGCGCCAGCAGTGAACAGGGGGGCACTGAAGCTTTCTTT
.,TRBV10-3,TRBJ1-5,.,CAISGQGRNQPQHF,TGTGCCATCAGTGGTCAGGGGCGCAATCAGCCCCAGCATTTT
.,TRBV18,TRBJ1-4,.,CASSPMGGSDEKLFF,TGTGCCAGCTCACCAATGGGGGGTTCTGATGAAAAACTGTTTTTT
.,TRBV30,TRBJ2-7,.,CAWETGFYEQYF,TGTGCCTGGGAGACAGGCTTCTACGAGCAGTACTTC
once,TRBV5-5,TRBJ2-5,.,CASSFTSAETQYF,TGTGCCAGCAGCTTCACTTCGGCGGAGACCCAGTACTTC
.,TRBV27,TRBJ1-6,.,CASSFGGFTFPLHF,TGTGCCAGCAGTTTCGGGGGTTTCACTTTCCCCCTCCACTTT
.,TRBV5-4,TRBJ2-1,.,CASSLGQSYNEQFF,TGTGCCAGCAGCTTGGGACAATCCTACAATGAGCAGTTCTTC
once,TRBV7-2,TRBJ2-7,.,CASSLGPGHYEQYF,TGTGCCAGCAGCTTAGGACCAGGGCATTACGAGCAGTACTTC